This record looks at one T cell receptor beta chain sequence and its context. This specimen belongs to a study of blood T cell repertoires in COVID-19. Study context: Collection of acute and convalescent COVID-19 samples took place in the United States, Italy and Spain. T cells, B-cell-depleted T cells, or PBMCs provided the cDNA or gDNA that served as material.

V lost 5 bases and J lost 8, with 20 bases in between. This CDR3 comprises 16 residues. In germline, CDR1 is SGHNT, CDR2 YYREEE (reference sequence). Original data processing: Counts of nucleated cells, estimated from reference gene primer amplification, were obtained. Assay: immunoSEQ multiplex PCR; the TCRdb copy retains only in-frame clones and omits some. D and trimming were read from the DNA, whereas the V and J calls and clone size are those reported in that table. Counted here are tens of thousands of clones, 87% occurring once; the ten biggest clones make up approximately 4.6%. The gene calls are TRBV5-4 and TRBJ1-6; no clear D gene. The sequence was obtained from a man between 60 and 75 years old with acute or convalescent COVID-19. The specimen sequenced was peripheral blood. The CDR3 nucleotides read TGTGCCAGCAGTCGCGGAGGGCTGGGGAGGGATTCACCCCTCCACTTT. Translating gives CASSRGGLGRDSPLHF. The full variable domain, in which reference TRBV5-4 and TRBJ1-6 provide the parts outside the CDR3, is ETGVTQSPTHLIKTRGQQVTLRCSSQSGHNTVSWYQQALGQGPQFIFQYYREEENGRGNFPPRFSGLQFPNYSSELNVNALELDDSALYLCASSRGGLGRDSPLHFGNGTRLTVT.